This record looks at one TCR beta chain sequence and its context. The source of the sample is a study of T cell responses to AZD1222 COVID-19 vaccine. Using immunoSEQ multiplex PCR, the repertoire was profiled, and TCRdb retains in-frame clones only, with some absent. The sample shows around 140,000 clones, 90% of them seen only once. The clonotype was recovered from an adult in good health. The sequencing here drew on peripheral blood, taken on day 0 of AZD1222 vaccination.

The chain's CDR3 is CASSLGVGYGYTF. CDR3 in DNA: TGTGCCAGCAGTTTGGGGGTGGGCTATGGCTACACCTTC. This sequence joins TRBV28 and TRBJ1-2, with TRBD1 as a possible D gene (5 bases). Germline V gene sequence: CDR1 MDHEN, CDR2 SYDVKM. The CDR3 has 13 amino acids. The V end was cut by 3 bases, the J end by 4 bases, with 9 bases between.